Each of the 7 T cell receptor beta chains below was sequenced from the same sample in a study of T cell responses to AZD1222 COVID-19 vaccine. The assay was immunoSEQ multiplex PCR, and TCRdb's table has in-frame clones only and misses some. The data contain about 150,000 clones, 87% of them singletons. This sample comprised peripheral blood, obtained on day 0 of AZD1222 vaccination. Receptors were obtained from an adult in good health.

The V gene is TRBV4-1, the J gene TRBJ1-4, with D perhaps TRBD1 (5 bases). This CDR3 region has 15 residues. Germline CDR1 and CDR2: MGHRA and YSYEKL. Trimming stripped 4 bases from V and 3 bases from J, with 12 bases between. CDR3 loop: CASSPGTGPNEKLFF. The CDR3 DNA sequence: TGCGCCAGCAGCCCAGGAACGGGACCTAATGAAAAACTGTTTTTT.

CDR3 loop: CASSLGVGTRSSYEQYF. CDR3 in DNA: TGTGCCAGCAGCCTAGGGGTGGGGACTAGATCGTCATACGAGCAGTACTTC. This chain connects TRBV11-2 to TRBJ2-7; 8 bases align to TRBD2. V gave up 5 bases and J gave up 4 bases; unmatched junction bases: 16. This CDR3 has 17 amino acids. Germline V gene lookup returns CDR1 SGHAT and CDR2 FQNNGV.

This clone has more than one count but fewer than ten. CDR3: CASSLNQETQYF. In nucleotides, the CDR3 is TGTGCCAGCAGTTTGAACCAAGAGACCCAGTACTTC. The genes are TRBV12-3 or TRBV12-4 and TRBJ2-5; D gene unclear. V was cut by 3 bases and J by 0 bases, with 2 bases left in between. The CDR3 length is 12 residues.

V and J are TRBV15 and TRBJ2-7; the D gene is possibly TRBD2 (5 bases). This CDR3 spans 14 amino acids. V was cut by 4 bases and J by 5 bases, with 15 bases left in between. Looked up from germline, CDR1 is LNHNV and CDR2 is YYDKDF (reference sequence). CDR3 in DNA: TGTGCCACCAGCACCCGCAAGGGAGACAACGAGCAGTACTTC. It encodes CATSTRKGDNEQYF.

This clone was counted once. Here the CDR3 DNA reads TGTGCCAGCAGCCGAGCGAGTTTACAGGGGTCCATTGGCTACACCTTC. Its translation is CASSRASLQGSIGYTF. The chain links TRBV3-1 (or the pseudogene TRBV3-2) to TRBJ1-2; 7 nucleotides line up with TRBD1. CDR1 and CDR2 from the germline V gene are LGHDT and YNNKEL (reference sequence). This CDR3 spans 16 amino acids. V dropped 4 bases and J dropped 7; count of bases not matched to a gene: 15.

This chain connects TRBV28 to TRBJ2-7; D is ambiguous. The CDR3 is 14 residues long. The V end was cut by 7 bases, the J end by 6 bases, with 19 bases between. Per germline, CDR1 MDHEN and CDR2 SYDVKM. The CDR3 region has the DNA TGTGCCAGCACCATATCCTGGGTGAGCCGCGAGCAGTACTTC. Translated, it gives CASTISWVSREQYF.

A single count supports this clone. The J gene is TRBJ2-5, the V gene TRBV5-1, with TRBD2 identical over 9 bases. The length of the CDR3 is 16 residues. From germline, CDR1 is SGHRS and CDR2 YFSETQ. V trimming: 0 bases; J trimming: 1 base; junction bases outside the gene matches: 4. DNA for the CDR3: TGCGCCAGCAGCTTGGGTGGCGGGAGGGTCCAAGAGACCCAGTACTTC. Residues: CASSLGGGRVQETQYF. The full variable domain, completed using reference TRBV5-1 and TRBJ2-5, is KAGVTQTPRYLIKTRGQQVTLSCSPISGHRSVSWYQQTPGQGLQFLFEYFSETQRNKGNFPGRFSGRQFSNSRSEMNVSTLELGDSALYLCASSLGGGRVQETQYFGPGTRLLVL.